The T cell receptor (beta chain) under discussion was sequenced for a study of blood T cells in healthy people across ages. Study-wide results and limits: Per-million-T-cell TCR beta diversity fell roughly linearly with age.

CDR1 is MNHEY, CDR2 SVGAGI, per germline. The CDR3 loop spans 12 amino acids. The V end was cut by 5 bases, the J end by 10 bases, with 12 bases between. A second about 7 to 11 cycle PCR used barcoded and J-beta primers. TCRdb reanalysed the 5' RACE reads using MiXCR and keeps one entry per CDR3 protein. The sample holds nearly 800,000 distinct CDR3 sequences; roughly 25% are singletons and the top ten take approximately 3.7%. This clonotype has a handful of counts. Its cognate antigen is unknown. The same specimen was also included in a second study, on T cells of mothers and their children. Turning to that study: A few healthy Caucasian mothers and their six children were the donors. Thymic selection molds TCR recombination products alike in related and unrelated pairs.

J is TRBJ2-4 and V is TRBV6-5; possibly TRBD1 or TRBD2 for D (5 bases each). Sequences were obtained from blood. The source is a boy between 10 and 17 years old in good health. The chain's CDR3 is CASSRDGTIQYF. The CDR3 coding sequence is TGTGCCAGCAGTCGAGACGGGACGATTCAGTACTTC.